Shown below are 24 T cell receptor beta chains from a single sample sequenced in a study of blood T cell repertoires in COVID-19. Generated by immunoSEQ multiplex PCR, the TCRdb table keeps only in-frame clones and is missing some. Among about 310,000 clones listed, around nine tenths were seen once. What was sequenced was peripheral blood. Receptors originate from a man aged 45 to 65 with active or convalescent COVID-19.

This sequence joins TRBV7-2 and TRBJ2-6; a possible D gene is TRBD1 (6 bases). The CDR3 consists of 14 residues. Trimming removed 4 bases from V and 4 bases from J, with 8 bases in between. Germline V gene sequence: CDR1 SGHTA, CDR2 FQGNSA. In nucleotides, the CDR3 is TGTGCCAGCAGCTACAGGGTCGGGGCCAACGTCCTGACTTTC. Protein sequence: CASSYRVGANVLTF.

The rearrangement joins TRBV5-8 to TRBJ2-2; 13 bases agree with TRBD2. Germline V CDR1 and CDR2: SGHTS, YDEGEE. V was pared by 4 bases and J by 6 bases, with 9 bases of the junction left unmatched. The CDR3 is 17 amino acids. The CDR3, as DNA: TGTGCCAGCAGCGGAACCGGGACTAGCGGGGTCTCCGGGGAGCTGTTTTTT. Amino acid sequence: CASSGTGTSGVSGELFF.

CDR3: CSASSVSWDRGYNEQFF. For the CDR3, the DNA is TGCAGTGCTAGTTCGGTTTCATGGGACAGGGGCTACAATGAGCAGTTCTTC. This chain connects TRBV20-1 to TRBJ2-1; TRBD1 matches 10 bases. CDR1 and CDR2 from the germline V gene are DFQATT and SNEGSKA (reference sequence). This CDR3 has 17 amino acids. The junction had 11 bases not matched to a gene; V was cut back by 3 bases and J by 3 bases.

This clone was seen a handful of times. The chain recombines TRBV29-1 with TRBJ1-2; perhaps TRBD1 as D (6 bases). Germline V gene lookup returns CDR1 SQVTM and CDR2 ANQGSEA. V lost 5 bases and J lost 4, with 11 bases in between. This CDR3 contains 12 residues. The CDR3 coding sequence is TGCAGCGTTCCCGACAGGTCCTATGGCTACACCTTC. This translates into CSVPDRSYGYTF.

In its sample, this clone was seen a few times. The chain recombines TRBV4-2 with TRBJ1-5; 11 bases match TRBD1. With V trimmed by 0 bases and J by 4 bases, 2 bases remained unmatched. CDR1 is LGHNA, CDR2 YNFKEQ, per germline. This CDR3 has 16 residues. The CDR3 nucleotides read TGTGCCAGCAGCCAAGAAGGGGACAGGGGGAATCAGCCCCAGCATTTT. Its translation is CASSQEGDRGNQPQHF.

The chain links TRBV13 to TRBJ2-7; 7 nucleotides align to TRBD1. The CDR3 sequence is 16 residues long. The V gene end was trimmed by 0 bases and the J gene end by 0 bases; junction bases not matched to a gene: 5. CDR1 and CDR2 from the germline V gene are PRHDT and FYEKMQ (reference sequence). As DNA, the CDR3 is TGTGCCAGCAGCTTAGGTGGCAGGGGGATCTCCTACGAGCAGTACTTC. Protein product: CASSLGGRGISYEQYF.

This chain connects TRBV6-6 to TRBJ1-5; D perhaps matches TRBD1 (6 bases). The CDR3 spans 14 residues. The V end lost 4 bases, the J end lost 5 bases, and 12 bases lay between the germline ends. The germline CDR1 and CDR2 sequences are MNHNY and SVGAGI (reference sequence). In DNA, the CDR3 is TGTGCCAGCAGTTCGAAGGGGGGGGATCAGCCCCAGCATTTT. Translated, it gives CASSSKGGDQPQHF.

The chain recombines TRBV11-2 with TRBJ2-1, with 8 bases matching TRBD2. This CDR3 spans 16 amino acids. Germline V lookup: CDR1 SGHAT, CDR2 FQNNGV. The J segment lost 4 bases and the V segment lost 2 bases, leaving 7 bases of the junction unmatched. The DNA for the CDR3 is TGTGCCAGCAGCTTAAAGGGGAGCGGGGGTTACAATGAGCAGTTCTTC. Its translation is CASSLKGSGGYNEQFF.

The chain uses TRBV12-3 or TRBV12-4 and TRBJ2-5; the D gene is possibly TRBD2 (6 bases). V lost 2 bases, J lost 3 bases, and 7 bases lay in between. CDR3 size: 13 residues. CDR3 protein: CASSLRREETQYF. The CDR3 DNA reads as TGTGCCAGCAGTTTAAGGAGGGAAGAGACCCAGTACTTC.

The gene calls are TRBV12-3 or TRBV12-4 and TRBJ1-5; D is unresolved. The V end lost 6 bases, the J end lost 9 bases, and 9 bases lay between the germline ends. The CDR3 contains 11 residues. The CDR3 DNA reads TGTGCCAGCAGCACCCGGGGGCCCCAGCATTTT. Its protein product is CASSTRGPQHF.

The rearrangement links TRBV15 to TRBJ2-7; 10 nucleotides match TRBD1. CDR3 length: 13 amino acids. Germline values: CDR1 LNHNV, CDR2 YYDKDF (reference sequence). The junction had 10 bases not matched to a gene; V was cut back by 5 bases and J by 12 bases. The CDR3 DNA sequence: TGTGCCACCAGCCGGGACAGGGGAAGTTTTCGGTACTTC. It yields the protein CATSRDRGSFRYF.

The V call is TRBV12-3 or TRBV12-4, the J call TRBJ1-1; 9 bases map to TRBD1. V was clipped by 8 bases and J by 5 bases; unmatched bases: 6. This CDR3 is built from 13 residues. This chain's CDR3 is CASGGQGITEAFF. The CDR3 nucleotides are TGTGCCAGCGGTGGACAGGGGATAACTGAAGCTTTCTTT.

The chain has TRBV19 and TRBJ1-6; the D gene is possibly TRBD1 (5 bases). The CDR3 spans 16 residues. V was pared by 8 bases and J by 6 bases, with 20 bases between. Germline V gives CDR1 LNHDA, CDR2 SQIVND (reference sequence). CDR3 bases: TGTGCCAGTCGCCCGGGCCTAGGGGTAGTTAATTCACCCCTCCACTTT. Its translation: CASRPGLGVVNSPLHF.

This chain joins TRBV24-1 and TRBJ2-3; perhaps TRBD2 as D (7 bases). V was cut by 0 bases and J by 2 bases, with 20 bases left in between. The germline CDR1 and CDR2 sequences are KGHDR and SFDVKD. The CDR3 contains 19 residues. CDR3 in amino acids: CATSDLGGATPYHTDTQYF. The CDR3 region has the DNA TGTGCCACCAGTGATTTGGGGGGGGCAACACCTTACCACACAGATACGCAGTATTTT.

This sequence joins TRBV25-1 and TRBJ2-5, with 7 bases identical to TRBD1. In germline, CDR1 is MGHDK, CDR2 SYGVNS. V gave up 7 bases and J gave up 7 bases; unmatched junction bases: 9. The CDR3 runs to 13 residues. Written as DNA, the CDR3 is TGTGCCAGCACGGGACAGTATTCTGGGACCCAGTACTTC. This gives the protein CASTGQYSGTQYF.

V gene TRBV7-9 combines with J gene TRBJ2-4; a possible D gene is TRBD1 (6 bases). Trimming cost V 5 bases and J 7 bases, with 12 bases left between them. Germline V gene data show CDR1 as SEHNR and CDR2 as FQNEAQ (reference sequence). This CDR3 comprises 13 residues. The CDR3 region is CASSHRESNIQYF. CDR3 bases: TGTGCCAGCAGCCACAGGGAATCTAACATTCAGTACTTC.

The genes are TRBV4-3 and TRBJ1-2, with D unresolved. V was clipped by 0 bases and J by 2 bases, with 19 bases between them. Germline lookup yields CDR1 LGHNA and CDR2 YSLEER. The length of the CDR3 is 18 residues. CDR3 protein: CASSQDLGSHTPNYGYTF. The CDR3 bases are TGCGCCAGCAGCCAAGATCTAGGAAGCCACACGCCCAACTATGGCTACACCTTC.

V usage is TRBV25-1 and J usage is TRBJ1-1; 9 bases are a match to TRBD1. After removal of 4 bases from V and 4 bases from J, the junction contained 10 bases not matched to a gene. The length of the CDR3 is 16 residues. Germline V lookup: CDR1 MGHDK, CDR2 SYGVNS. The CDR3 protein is CASSASTGQGSTEAFF. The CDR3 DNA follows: TGTGCCAGCAGTGCATCCACGGGACAGGGCTCCACTGAAGCTTTCTTT.

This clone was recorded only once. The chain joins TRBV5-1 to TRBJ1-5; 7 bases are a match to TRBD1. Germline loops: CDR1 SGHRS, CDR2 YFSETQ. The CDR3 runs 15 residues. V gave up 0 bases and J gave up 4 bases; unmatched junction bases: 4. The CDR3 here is CASSLEPGGNQPQHF. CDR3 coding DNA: TGCGCCAGCAGCTTGGAGCCAGGGGGGAATCAGCCCCAGCATTTT. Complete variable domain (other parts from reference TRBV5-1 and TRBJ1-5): KAGVTQTPRYLIKTRGQQVTLSCSPISGHRSVSWYQQTPGQGLQFLFEYFSETQRNKGNFPGRFSGRQFSNSRSEMNVSTLELGDSALYLCASSLEPGGNQPQHFGDGTRLSIL.

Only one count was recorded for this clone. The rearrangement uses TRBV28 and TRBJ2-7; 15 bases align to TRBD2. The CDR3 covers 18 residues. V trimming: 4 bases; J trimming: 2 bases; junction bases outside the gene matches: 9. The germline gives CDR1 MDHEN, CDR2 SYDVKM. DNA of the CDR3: TGTGCCAGCAGTTCCCCGGGACTAGCGGGGGGCCAACCCTACGAGCAGTACTTC. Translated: CASSSPGLAGGQPYEQYF.

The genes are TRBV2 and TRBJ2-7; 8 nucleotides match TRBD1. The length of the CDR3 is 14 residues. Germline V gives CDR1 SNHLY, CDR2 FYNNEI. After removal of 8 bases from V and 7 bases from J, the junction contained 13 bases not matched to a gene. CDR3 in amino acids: CASETQGASLEQYF. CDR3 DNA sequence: TGTGCCAGCGAAACTCAGGGGGCGAGCTTGGAGCAGTACTTC.

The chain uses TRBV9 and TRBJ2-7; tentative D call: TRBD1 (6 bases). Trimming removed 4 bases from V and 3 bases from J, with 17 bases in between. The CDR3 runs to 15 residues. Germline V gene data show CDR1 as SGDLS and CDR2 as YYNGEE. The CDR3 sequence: CASSRHQGPGYEQYF. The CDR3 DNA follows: TGTGCCAGCAGCCGACACCAGGGGCCAGGCTACGAGCAGTACTTC. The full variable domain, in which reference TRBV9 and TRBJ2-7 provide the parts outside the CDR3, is DSGVTQTPKHLITATGQRVTLRCSPRSGDLSVYWYQQSLDQGLQFLIQYYNGEERAKGNILERFSAQQFPDLHSELNLSSLELGDSALYFCASSRHQGPGYEQYFGPGTRLTVT.

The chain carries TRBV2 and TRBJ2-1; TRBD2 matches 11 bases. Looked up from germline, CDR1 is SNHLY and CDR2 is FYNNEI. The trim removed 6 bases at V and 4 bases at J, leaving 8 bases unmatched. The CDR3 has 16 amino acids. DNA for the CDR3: TGTGCCAGCAGACCTGGGACTAGCGGATTTTACAATGAGCAGTTCTTC. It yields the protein CASRPGTSGFYNEQFF.

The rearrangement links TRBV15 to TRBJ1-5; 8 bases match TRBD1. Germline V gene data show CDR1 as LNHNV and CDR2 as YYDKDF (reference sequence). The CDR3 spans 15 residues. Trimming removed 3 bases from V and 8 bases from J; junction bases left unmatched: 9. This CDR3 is CATSRRSGGSEPQHF. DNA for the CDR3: TGTGCCACCAGCAGGCGATCAGGGGGCAGCGAGCCCCAGCATTTT.